This T cell receptor beta chain was obtained from a study of blood T cell repertoires in COVID-19 (dated by TCRdb to the early 2020s). Concerning the study at large: Samples covering the acute and convalescent phases of COVID-19 were provided by collaborators in the United States, Italy and Spain. Subjects who had been exposed to COVID-19, were actively infected with it, or had recovered from it provided the deeply sampled blood TCRbeta repertoires that made up the dataset. A de-identified subject ID, COVID-19 status, age in years and sex were almost always included in the sample metadata. The prospective study material was composed of cDNA or gDNA derived from T cells, B-cell-depleted T cells, or PBMCs. The samples were drawn from the first 160 participants of the ongoing ImmuneRACE study and from over 950 subjects provided by 6 global collaborators. A freely available public database, intended as a resource for researchers studying the immune response to SARS-CoV-2, is where the repertoires were released. Where available, HLA class I and class II types were obtained from metadata supplied by the sample provider rather than from assay-based typing. Study-level results and caveats: The quantity of clinical and demographic metadata differed by source and by participant and was supplied without curation.

With regard to this clone: Its cognate antigen has yet to be identified. Within one base of it there is no much larger clone, and no base qualities were kept.

Trimming costs V 0 bases and J 0 bases, and their ends lie 12 bases apart. The CDR3 starts with the cysteine, ends with the phenylalanine, and has 16 residues. Here the CDR3 DNA is all that survives: 48 bases in frame from base 1. Taken from the germline V gene, the CDR1 and CDR2 loops are LGHNA and YSLEER. The collaborating institutions used their own protocols to collect whole blood in K2EDTA tubes. For TCRbeta analysis, collaborators shipped samples as frozen whole blood, isolated PBMCs, or DNA extracted from either of those sample types. TCRbeta CDR3 regions were amplified from genomic DNA by means of the immunoSEQ Assay, a bias-controlled multiplex PCR. The authors processed their data as follows. The number of nucleated cells in each sample was estimated from the amplification of reference gene primers within the assay. To quantify the absolute abundance of each unique TCRbeta CDR3 rearrangement, sequence reads were collapsed and filtered. Productive Simpson clonality was computed per sample as the square root of Simpson's diversity index over productive rearrangements. In its TCRdb copy, this immuneACCESS table keeps in-frame sequences only and misses some clones. Where compared with another copy, unresolved V genes explain less than half of these, and the others have no known cause. The V and J calls and clone size are taken from that table; D and trimming were inferred from the DNA. A total of about 64,000 clones appear in this sample, about nine tenths of them only once. 1.5% to 2% of the sample lies in the top ten.

The TCR sequence derives from a human donor in a cohort sampled during active COVID-19. Here the chain combines TRBV4-3 and TRBJ2-7; TRBD2 is a possible D gene, resting on 6 matching bases. The sequenced material came from peripheral blood. The DNA is as follows: TGCGCCAGCAGCCAAGATTCACGGGACTTCTCCTACGAGCAGTACTTC. This encodes CASSQDSRDFSYEQYF.